A single T cell receptor (beta chain) is shown here with its context. The clone's antigen remains unknown. Qualities for individual bases were not recorded, and no much larger clone is one base off. This specimen comes from a study of cytomegalovirus exposure and HLA in healthy donors listed by TCRdb under 2017. Concerning the study at large: In an earlier analysis of several hundred of the donors, about 270 Gb of sequence data and 120 million or so unique TCR beta sequences from roughly 180 million T cells were reported. An early release that covered roughly 600 HLA-typed donors contained 250 to 350 gigabases of sequencing data and tens of millions of unique TCR sequences. The genetic ancestry cluster associated with self-reported Caucasian donors included around four fifths of the roughly 390 genotyped donors. The study aimed to test whether cataloging public T cell receptors could reveal signatures of past pathogen exposure. The study profiled the T cell repertoires of some 610 subjects by immunosequencing and related them to cytomegalovirus serostatus. In addition to the first cohort of around 670 subjects, a separate validation cohort of approximately 130 different subjects was used. High-throughput TCR immunosequencing, statistical association of individual TCRs with disease status, and machine learning were combined to predict cytomegalovirus infection status. A later analysis re-examined previously published TCR beta repertoires from 500 to 700 donors and added high-resolution HLA genotyping to investigate patterns of TCR occurrence. Rather than using new phenotypic data, the later analysis identified candidate immune exposures from TCR beta sequences and from how often those sequences occurred across donors. To decide whether each TCR beta V gene segment behaved as functional or pseudogenic, an earlier analysis of 587 of the donors relied on high-throughput TCR beta sequencing. Donor age, sex, ethnicity and CMV serostatus were compiled alongside the repertoire data. Genome-wide SNP genotypes for about three fifths of the roughly 670 donors were used in a later genetic analysis, which treated that subset as a discovery cohort. All discovery cohort repertoires had been generated using a single sequencing platform. HLA typing covered class I and class II loci at four-digit resolution. The number of typed donors differed by locus: roughly 629-640 for A, B, C, DRB1 and DQB1; some 500 for DQA1; some 590 for DPA1; and roughly 470 for DPB1. A handful of DR-DQ haplotypes were handled as single units for association and clustering because linkage in the cohort was strong. Among some 410 genotyped donors of the cohort, an average of about 240,000 unique TCR beta nucleotide sequences was sequenced per donor, of which roughly 18% were non-productive.

The CDR3 goes from the cysteine to the phenylalanine over 15 residues. Only the CDR3 DNA is retained, 45 bases long and in frame from the first base. V loses 2 bases at its end and J loses 7 bases; junction bases beyond the gene matches: 2. Based on the germline V gene, the CDR1 and CDR2 sequences are MNHEY and SVGAGI. Overall study outcomes, separate from this receptor: Because the 87-base-pair reads could not distinguish some IMGT-functional V segments, including TRBV6-2 and TRBV6-3, those segments were excluded. The study gave a list of under 200 TCR beta chains associated with cytomegalovirus. A further reported finding was that TCR beta sequences accurately predicted the HLA-A and HLA-B alleles for most subjects in the first cohort. A few of the identified cytomegalovirus-associated TCR beta chains were confirmed in vitro to be specific for cytomegalovirus antigens. The classifier was reported to diagnose cytomegalovirus status with high specificity and sensitivity in both the original and validation cohorts. Correlated functional status among segregating V segments might reflect linkage disequilibrium, but an unknown experimental factor could not be ruled out. Sequencing depth was assumed to be roughly uniform across donors in the presence/absence analyses, though that assumption may not hold. A group of highly shared sequence variants was considered likely to be a technical artifact of the sequencing pipeline. When HLA alleles, especially DR and DQ, strongly co-occurred, attributing TCR associations to individual alleles was difficult. An earlier analysis of some 590 of the donors showed that most TCR beta V segments appeared in productive rearrangements either about 90% or about 30% of the time, which broadly matched IMGT annotations. A later analysis found that most CMV-associated TCR beta chains appeared HLA-restricted, with HLA associations seemingly driven largely by CMV exposure. A later analysis found that HLA-associated TCR beta chains were more clonally expanded and had lower generation probabilities than equally common non-associated chains. In a later analysis, TCR association rates were found to vary across HLA loci, with the most associated TCRs seen for DRB1 alleles and the fewest for HLA-C alleles. V-gene and J-gene trimming of TCR beta chains was associated with a missense DCLRE1C variant in a later genetic analysis, and the association was replicated in an independent cohort. It was suggested by the authors that the approach could potentially be generalized to other disease states and immunological phenotypes. Because HLA typing was unavailable for some donors at each locus, only the typed subset was used in association tests. CMV serostatus was the only immune exposure information available for the cohort. A later analysis reported that several top co-occurrence clusters appeared linked to parvovirus B19, influenza, CMV and Epstein-Barr virus. Because counts were too low, approximately 18 rarely observed V segments, including chromosome 9 orphons, were excluded from the earlier analysis of some 590 of the donors. Most TCR sequences were seen in very few donors, while some public TCRs were found in many individuals. Compared with the roughly 710-donor mean, donors in an Asian-associated ancestry cluster had fewer N-insertions in productive TCRs, according to a later genetic analysis. In a later analysis, about 16,000 TCR beta sequences were associated with specific HLA alleles at a false discovery rate of 0.05. Only TCR beta chains were sequenced in this cohort, and the absence of alpha or paired-chain data limited detectable features.

In total, roughly 670 healthy bone marrow donors made up the cohort. At the time of sampling, all cohort members were nominally healthy, though unrecorded immune exposures were likely present. The donor was CMV seronegative and belonged to the group of 352 seronegative cohort members. A peripheral blood sample was collected from each donor, and TCR beta sequencing was performed on peripheral blood mononuclear cells. The Qiagen DNeasy Blood Extraction Kit was used to extract genomic DNA from the blood cell samples. The library was built by means of the immunoSEQ multiplex PCR assay. A mixture of 60 forward primers for TCR Vbeta segments and 13 reverse primers for TCR Jbeta segments was used in the multiplex PCR. The CDR3 region of rearranged TCR beta genes was amplified from genomic DNA with a multiplex PCR assay. Amplified TCR beta libraries were sequenced as 87-base-pair reads on the Illumina HiSeq System. Processing in the source paper ran as follows. A later analysis counted approximately 76 million unique TCR beta chains across the 666 repertoires, and 10 million to 11 million of these chains were shared by at least two donors. Raw reads were error-corrected and collapsed into unique sequences with a nearest-neighbor algorithm that merged closely related sequences to remove PCR and sequencing errors. Alignment of CDR3 sequences to IMGT reference sequences was used to assign V, D and J gene segments. For a sequence to be retained, a match of at least six nucleotides to both a V gene segment and a J gene segment was required. A rearrangement counted as productive if the CDR3 had no stop codons and remained in frame with V and J, and every other rearrangement counted as non-productive. Following IMGT convention, CDR3 was defined as the stretch from the second conserved V-encoded cysteine up to the conserved J-encoded phenylalanine. The earlier analysis of some 540 of the donors excluded any sequence lacking an unambiguous match to a single V gene segment. An earlier analysis of several hundred of the donors classified V segments as functional when productive rearrangements were above 56.7% and as segregating when the standard deviation between donors was above 5%. To diagnose cytomegalovirus status from the catalog of TCR beta chain sequences, a statistical classification framework was built. In a later analysis, TCR nucleotide sequences were compared against IMGT/GENE-DB human TR gene sequences so that V and J genes could be assigned. The TCRdist pipeline was used in a later analysis to assign CDR3 sequences and most-parsimonious VDJ recombination scenarios. In a later analysis, every TCR beta chain was defined by the combination of its CDR3 amino acid sequence and its V-gene family, and reads without a unique V-gene family were dropped. To address suspected cross-contamination and a sequencing artifact, a later analysis removed over 500 highly shared, low-generation-probability nucleotide sequences. In a later analysis, a clonal expansion index was calculated for each public chain from normalized within-repertoire ranks of inferred template counts. A later analysis computed generation probabilities with a VDJ recombination model fitted to out-of-frame rearrangements, and checked the results against IGoR. In a later analysis, hypergeometric tests were used to score TCR-TCR, TCR-HLA and TCR-CMV co-occurrence, with a repertoire-size bias correction applied to TCR pairs. A later analysis estimated false discovery rates by permuting HLA or CMV assignments 20 times. In a later analysis, co-occurring TCRs were grouped using DBSCAN, with TCRdist sequence similarity added in when clustering inside HLA-allele-positive subsets. Repertoires with fewer than 30,000 or more than 120,000 public chains were left out of co-occurrence clustering, as were about 5 repertoires with anomalous nucleotide sharing. TCRdb provides this immuneACCESS table in a form limited to in-frame rearrangements. Some clones are lacking; in checked studies, under half of them reflect an unresolved V gene, and why the rest are absent is not known. D and trimming come from the DNA, and the V and J calls and clone size come from that table. The sample records more than 95,000 clones, around four fifths of which are singletons. Together, the top ten hold roughly 1.9% of the sample.

The sequence was obtained from a woman aged 35 to 49 in good health and CMV-seronegative. The chain employs TRBV6-5 and TRBJ2-1; TRBD2 fits 13 bases in the junction. The source material was PBMCs. CDR3 sequence: CASSYTSGRANEQFF. At the DNA level, the sequence is TGTGCCAGCAGTTACACTAGCGGGAGGGCAAATGAGCAGTTCTTC.